This T cell receptor (beta chain) derives from a study of blood T cell repertoires in COVID-19. The wider study: COVID-19 samples from acute and convalescent phases originated in the United States, Italy and Spain.

This clone was seen more than once but under ten times. Germline lookup yields CDR1 SQVTM and CDR2 ANQGSEA. Trimming took 5 bases from V and 0 from J; bases not matched to a gene: 6. The CDR3 is made up of 14 amino acids. As originally analysed: Scientists estimated how many nucleated cells there were by amplifying reference gene primers. Sequenced by immunoSEQ multiplex PCR; TCRdb stores in-frame clones only, minus some. That table supplies the V and J calls and clone size; D and trimming were determined from the DNA. This sample has about 70,000 clones; 75% to 85% occur once, and the top ten carry 20% to 25%.

The receptor was derived from a woman aged 70-85 years with acute or convalescent COVID-19. J is TRBJ1-1 and V is TRBV29-1; 7 positions match TRBD1. Material for sequencing was peripheral blood. The CDR3 region is CSVYRGRVNTEAFF. The CDR3 bases are TGCAGCGTTTACAGGGGACGAGTGAACACTGAAGCTTTCTTT.